The 19 T cell receptor beta chains below come from one sample, sequenced in a study of glioma-infiltrating T cells. Using RNA template, CDR3s of TCR alpha and beta were amplified with iRepertoire arm-PCR. TCRdb independently ran MiXCR on the multiplex PCR reads; one entry per CDR3 protein. The sample includes about 130,000 distinct CDR3 sequences, 20% to 25% of them seen just once. Sequenced material: glioma tissue, nonneoplastic brain tissue, or PBMCs (not recorded which). The origin of the receptors is a human donor with low-grade glioma or glioblastoma, undergoing nonglioma brain surgery, or in good health (not recorded which).

The J gene is TRBJ1-6, the V gene TRBV9; 7 nucleotides line up with TRBD1. With V trimmed by 3 bases and J by 6 bases, 6 bases remained unmatched. This CDR3 contains 15 residues. CDR1 and CDR2 from the germline V gene are SGDLS and YYNGEE. The CDR3 loop reads CASSGPGDSNSPLHF. The CDR3 DNA sequence: TGTGCCAGCAGCGGGCCAGGGGACAGTAATTCACCCCTCCACTTT.

For this clonotype: At one end the junction does not follow the germline gene, possibly because of a read error. V is TRBV7-6 and J is TRBJ2-3, with TRBD2 as a possible D gene (5 bases). Germline values: CDR1 SGHVS, CDR2 FNYEAQ. This CDR3 has 17 residues. CDR3 in amino acids: CASGLLSIAISTDTQYF. CDR3 nucleotide sequence: TGTGCCAGCGGCTTACTTTCTATAGCGATTAGCACAGATACGCAGTATTTT.

In regard to this clonotype: This may come from a read error, since a much larger clone is one base off. V is TRBV3-1 and J is TRBJ1-5; D uncertain. The CDR3 is 14 residues long. CDR1 and CDR2 (germline): LGHDT, YNNKEL (reference sequence). Here the CDR3 reads CANSQDVGNQPQHF. In nucleotides, the CDR3 is TGTGCCAACAGCCAAGATGTAGGCAATCAGCCCCAGCATTTT.

This clonotype showed up many times. The chain carries TRBV5-1 and TRBJ2-7; 9 bases agree with TRBD2. The V gene's germline CDR1 is SGHRS and CDR2 YFSETQ. The CDR3 extends over 14 amino acids. V lost 2 bases, J lost 3 bases, and 3 bases stayed unmatched. This chain's CDR3 is CASSLAGGNYEQYF. In DNA form, the CDR3 reads TGCGCCAGCAGCTTAGCGGGAGGAAACTACGAGCAGTACTTC.

This clonotype came up a few times. A clone one base away is much larger, so this may be a read error. The CDR3 sequence: CAISSPGLGEQFF. In DNA, the CDR3 is TGTGCCATCAGCAGTCCGGGACTAGGCGAGCAGTTCTTC. V and J are TRBV10-3 and TRBJ2-1; the match to TRBD2 covers 8 bases. Germline CDR1 and CDR2: ENHRY and SYGVKD. This CDR3 has 13 amino acids. V trimming: 6 bases; J trimming: 10 bases; junction bases outside the gene matches: 8.

This clonotype showed up many times. The rearrangement joins TRBV7-9 to TRBJ2-5; D tentatively reads TRBD1 or TRBD2 (5 bases each). Between the trimmed V and J ends, which lost 0 bases and 8 bases, there was a span of 16 bases. CDR3 length: 15 residues. CDR1 SEHNR and CDR2 FQNEAQ come from the germline V gene (reference sequence). CDR3 sequence (DNA): TGTGCCAGCAGCTTAGCCGGGACGGTTTCGGATACCCAGTACTTC. The encoded protein is CASSLAGTVSDTQYF.

A word on this clonotype: One base away lies a much larger clone, so this may be a sequencing read error. The chain uses TRBV11-3 and TRBJ1-2; 7 bases are a match to TRBD1. CDR3 length: 15 amino acids. The germline V gene encodes CDR1 SGHNT and CDR2 YENEEA. The CDR3 bases are TGTGCCAGAAGCTCCCCAGGACAGGCTAACTATGGCTACACCTTC. Translation gives CARSSPGQANYGYTF.

This clonotype was recorded at least ten times. The chain joins TRBV19 to TRBJ2-3; TRBD2 matches at 10 bases. This CDR3 has 15 amino acids. Germline V gives CDR1 LNHDA, CDR2 SQIVND (reference sequence). With 4 bases clipped from V and 4 bases from J, the junction kept 5 bases outside the gene matches. In nucleotides, the CDR3 is TGTGCCAGTAGTAAACTAGCGGGAACCCCAGATACGCAGTATTTT. Encoded protein: CASSKLAGTPDTQYF.

This clonotype was counted a few times. This clone may be a read error of a much larger clone one base away. The CDR3 carries no conserved terminal phenylalanine or tryptophan, so it likely arises from a read error. This chain uses TRBV14 with TRBJ2-5, with 8 bases lining up with TRBD1. Germline V CDR1 and CDR2: SGHDN, FVKESK. The CDR3 spans 17 residues. Losses at the gene ends were 5 bases for V and 2 bases for J; bases not matched to a gene: 13. In DNA, the CDR3 is TGTGCCAGCAGCTCATGGACAGGGCTACCTTTACAAGAGACCCAGTACTCC. Translated, it gives CASSSWTGLPLQETQYS.

This clonotype was picked up many times. The chain joins TRBV4-1 to TRBJ2-1; tentative D call: TRBD2 (6 bases). Per the germline V gene, CDR1 is MGHRA and CDR2 is YSYEKL. The CDR3 is made up of 15 amino acids. Trimming pared 6 bases from V and 9 bases from J, leaving 21 bases between. CDR3 loop: CASSRPGGRHPEQFF. The CDR3 DNA reads TGCGCCAGCAGTCGACCCGGGGGTAGACACCCTGAGCAGTTCTTC.

With respect to this clonotype: This CDR3 fails to terminate in the conserved phenylalanine or tryptophan, so it likely reflects a read error. This chain connects TRBV2 to TRBJ1-2; no definite D call. The length of the CDR3 is 14 residues. V shed 4 bases and J shed 0 bases, with 9 bases lying between them. Germline V gene data show CDR1 as SNHLY and CDR2 as FYNNEI. The CDR3 is CASSVTAPNYGYTL. Here the CDR3 DNA reads TGTGCCAGCAGTGTAACCGCGCCTAACTATGGCTACACCCTC.

This clonotype was found a few times. The chain has TRBV3-1 and TRBJ2-7; D uncertain. The CDR3 sequence is 11 residues long. Germline CDR1 reads LGHDT; CDR2 reads YNNKEL (reference sequence). Deletions cut 0 bases from V and 5 bases from J, with 2 bases between. CDR3 nucleotides: TGTGCCAGCAGCCAAGAAAACGAGCAGTACTTC. It translates to CASSQENEQYF.

Note on this clonotype: A much larger clonotype is one base distant, so this may be a read error. The chain has TRBV12-3 or TRBV12-4 and TRBJ1-1, with unresolved D. V lost 7 bases and J lost 4, with 10 bases in between. The CDR3 runs to 12 residues. CDR3 coding DNA: TGTGCCAGCAACCACACGGGCACTGAAGCTTTCTTT. As protein: CASNHTGTEAFF.

The sample holds one count of this clonotype. V is TRBV20-1 and J is TRBJ2-3; 14 bases are a match to TRBD2. Unmatched junction bases numbered 12, after V lost 3 bases and J lost 4 bases. Germline V gene data show CDR1 as DFQATT and CDR2 as SNEGSKA (reference sequence). The CDR3 extends over 18 amino acids. The CDR3 is CSASGTSGSSTSADTQYF. Here the CDR3 DNA reads TGCAGTGCTAGCGGGACTAGCGGGAGCTCCACAAGCGCAGATACGCAGTATTTT.

Concerning this clonotype itself: The conserved phenylalanine or tryptophan is not found at the CDR3 terminus, so this likely reflects a read error. The V gene is TRBV19, the J gene TRBJ1-1; D unresolved. Germline V gene data show CDR1 as LNHDA and CDR2 as SQIVND (reference sequence). The CDR3 is 14 amino acids. The CDR3 reads CASSPSDLNTKAFL. As DNA, the CDR3 is TGTGCCAGTAGTCCGTCGGATCTGAACACTAAAGCTTTCCTT.

This clonotype appeared a few times. CDR3 coding DNA: TGTGCCAGCCTCCTCCGAGAAACTGGAAACACCATATATTTT. Amino acids: CASLLRETGNTIYF. V and J are TRBV19 and TRBJ1-3; D remains ambiguous. Germline CDR1 reads LNHDA; CDR2 reads SQIVND (reference sequence). V was trimmed by 9 bases and J by 2 bases, leaving 14 bases between them. This CDR3 region has 14 residues.

Comments on this clonotype: A read error may explain this, as a much larger clone is one base away. The chain carries TRBV20-1 and TRBJ2-7, with 9 bases identical to TRBD2. Per germline, CDR1 DFQATT and CDR2 SNEGSKA (reference sequence). The CDR3 has 15 residues. The CDR3 DNA is TGCGGTGCGGAAGCCGACCTCTTAGCGGGAGAAGGGCAGTACTTC. Translation: CGAEADLLAGEGQYF.

This clonotype was seen at least ten times. This chain uses TRBV4-2 with TRBJ2-7; D gene ambiguous. The CDR3 has 11 amino acids. The germline CDR1 and CDR2 sequences are LGHNA and YNFKEQ. V shed 3 bases and J shed 6 bases, with 6 bases lying between them. CDR3 nucleotides: TGTGCCAGCAGCCAGGGAAGCGAGCAGTACTTC. As protein: CASSQGSEQYF.

This clonotype occurred many times. V is TRBV20-1 and J is TRBJ1-6; D not resolved. V shed 3 bases and J shed 10 bases, with 19 bases lying between them. This CDR3 is 15 amino acids long. Germline CDR1 and CDR2: DFQATT and SNEGSKA (reference sequence). CDR3 in amino acids: CSASTSLALGSPLHF. CDR3 bases: TGCAGTGCTAGTACCTCCCTGGCCCTCGGGTCACCCCTCCACTTT.